These 19 T cell receptor beta chains share one sample of origin, sequenced in a study of CD4+ T cells in melanoma. This table comes from immunoSEQ multiplex PCR, and its TCRdb copy is limited to in-frame clones, with some not included. The sample has 9,500 to 10,000 clones; over 70% are singletons. Sequencing input: cells from a culture (not recorded whether cultured in vitro). The receptors originated from a human donor with melanoma.

The chain employs TRBV7-9 and TRBJ1-2; D ambiguous. Germline V gives CDR1 SEHNR, CDR2 FQNEAQ (reference sequence). This CDR3 has 13 amino acids. Trimming removed 5 bases from V and 8 bases from J, with 15 bases in between. The CDR3 spells CASSPQGGGGYTF. CDR3 bases: TGTGCCAGCAGCCCCCAAGGCGGCGGAGGCTACACCTTC.

This clone occurred a few times. This rearrangement joins TRBV6-5 to TRBJ2-5; D tentatively reads TRBD1 or TRBD2 (6 bases each). The germline V gene encodes CDR1 MNHEY and CDR2 SVGAGI. The length of the CDR3 is 15 residues. V lost 5 bases, J lost 5 bases, and 18 bases lay in between. The CDR3: CASSPGVGGRETQYF. DNA for the CDR3: TGTGCCAGCAGTCCTGGTGTTGGGGGGCGGGAGACCCAGTACTTC.

This clone has only one observation. V usage is TRBV5-1 and J usage is TRBJ1-2; perhaps TRBD1 as D (6 bases). The CDR3 runs 13 residues. The V gene's germline CDR1 is SGHRS and CDR2 YFSETQ. Trimming removed 0 bases at V and 9 bases at J, with 12 bases between. CDR3 sequence reads: CASSLGPTGSYTF. The CDR3 DNA is TGCGCCAGCAGCTTGGGTCCTACAGGGAGCTACACCTTC.

The chain has TRBV2 and TRBJ1-2, with D possibly matching TRBD1 (5 bases). CDR1 is SNHLY and CDR2 is FYNNEI in the germline V gene. V was pared by 6 bases and J by 8 bases, with 10 bases between. This CDR3 is built from 11 residues. In DNA form, the CDR3 reads TGTGCCAGCAGGGGGCTTGGAGGCTACACCTTC. It translates to CASRGLGGYTF.

This chain links TRBV24-1 with TRBJ1-4; the match to TRBD1 covers 10 bases. V gave up 4 bases and J gave up 0 bases; unmatched junction bases: 10. The CDR3 is 19 amino acids. Germline CDR1 reads KGHDR; CDR2 reads SFDVKD. Here the CDR3 DNA reads TGTGCCACCAGTGACGCAAACCGGGACAGGGGATCAACTAATGAAAAACTGTTTTTT. Protein sequence: CATSDANRDRGSTNEKLFF.

This chain uses TRBV19 with TRBJ2-5; 8 positions agree with TRBD1. V trimming: 11 bases; J trimming: 0 bases; junction bases outside the gene matches: 11. The V gene's germline CDR1 is LNHDA and CDR2 SQIVND (reference sequence). The CDR3 consists of 15 residues. CDR3 protein: CASPRPRGHQETQYF. CDR3 coding DNA: TGTGCCTCCCCGAGGCCCAGGGGGCACCAAGAGACCCAGTACTTC.

V gene TRBV27 combines with J gene TRBJ2-3; D is unresolved. The CDR3 consists of 14 residues. Looked up from germline, CDR1 is MNHEY and CDR2 is SMNVEV (reference sequence). Between the trimmed V and J ends, which lost 0 bases and 2 bases, there was a span of 6 bases. CDR3 nucleotides: TGTGCCAGCAGTTTATCGGCGGCCACAGATACGCAGTATTTT. It translates to CASSLSAATDTQYF.

This chain connects TRBV6-1 to TRBJ2-1; D may be TRBD2 (7 bases). Germline CDR1 and CDR2: MNHNS and SASEGT. Trimming stripped 3 bases from V and 13 bases from J, with 22 bases between. The CDR3 runs to 15 residues. The CDR3 is CASSDGGGGARAQFF. Written as DNA, the CDR3 is TGTGCCAGCAGTGATGGGGGGGGCGGGGCCCGGGCTCAGTTCTTC.

This clone was picked up a small number of times. The chain links TRBV11-3 to TRBJ1-1; D ambiguous. The V end was cut by 1 base, the J end by 8 bases, with 11 bases between. The CDR3 sequence is 13 residues long. Germline V gene sequence: CDR1 SGHNT, CDR2 YENEEA. CDR3 coding DNA: TGTGCCAGCAGCTTAGGTGATGGCAGGGAAGCTTTCTTT. This sequence encodes CASSLGDGREAFF.

The chain carries TRBV6-5 and TRBJ2-5; D is ambiguous. Germline V gene sequence: CDR1 MNHEY, CDR2 SVGAGI. The CDR3 extends over 14 amino acids. V gave up 6 bases and J gave up 1 base, with 12 bases separating them. As DNA, the CDR3 is TGTGCCAGCAGCGACGCCCCTGTCCAAGAGACCCAGTACTTC. Translation gives CASSDAPVQETQYF.

The rearrangement uses TRBV4-1 and TRBJ2-1; 10 positions agree with TRBD1. The length of the CDR3 is 14 residues. The V gene end was trimmed by 3 bases and the J gene end by 9 bases; junction bases not matched to a gene: 5. CDR1 is MGHRA and CDR2 is YSYEKL in the germline V gene. CDR3 sequence (DNA): TGCGCCAGCAGCCATAGACAGGGGGCCCGTGAGCAGTTCTTC. The encoded protein is CASSHRQGAREQFF.

The chain employs TRBV11-1 and TRBJ1-1; 7 bases map to TRBD1. CDR3 size: 12 residues. The V and J ends lost 3 bases and 7 bases, in that order; junction bases with no gene match: 2. The germline gives CDR1 SGHAT, CDR2 FQDESV (reference sequence). This chain's CDR3 is CASSFDRDEAFF. For the CDR3, the DNA is TGTGCCAGCAGCTTCGACAGGGATGAAGCTTTCTTT.

The CDR3 protein is CASSTLAGKDTQYF. Here the CDR3 DNA reads TGTGCCAGCAGCACTCTAGCGGGCAAAGATACGCAGTATTTT. The chain combines TRBV3-1 (or the pseudogene TRBV3-2) with TRBJ2-3; the match to TRBD2 covers 8 bases. Germline assignment: CDR1 LGHDT and CDR2 YNNKEL (reference sequence). Unmatched junction bases numbered 6, after V lost 5 bases and J lost 5 bases. The CDR3 is made up of 14 amino acids.

This clone was counted a few times. The CDR3 loop is CASRAPGDNYGYTF. The CDR3 nucleotides read TGTGCCAGCAGGGCGCCTGGGGATAACTATGGCTACACCTTC. This chain uses TRBV6-5 with TRBJ1-2, with unresolved D. Trimming removed 6 bases from V and 1 base from J, with 12 bases in between. The V gene's germline CDR1 is MNHEY and CDR2 SVGAGI. CDR3 length: 14 residues.

The chain combines TRBV4-2 with TRBJ1-5, with D perhaps matching TRBD1 (5 bases). CDR3 size: 15 residues. V lost 0 bases to trimming and J lost 6 bases, with 12 bases between them. The germline CDR1 and CDR2 sequences are LGHNA and YNFKEQ. CDR3 nucleotide sequence: TGTGCCAGCAGCCAAGATAGGAGGGGCGGTCAGCCCCAGCATTTT. Translated: CASSQDRRGGQPQHF.

This clone was seen just once. CDR3: CASSKTVQEHSGANVLTF. For the CDR3, the DNA is TGTGCCAGCTCAAAGACTGTACAGGAACACTCTGGGGCCAACGTCCTGACTTTC. The chain recombines TRBV18 with TRBJ2-6; maybe TRBD1 (5 bases). CDR3 length: 18 amino acids. The V end was cut by 5 bases, the J end by 0 bases, with 17 bases between. CDR1 KGHSH and CDR2 LQKENI come from the germline V gene.

The chain employs TRBV9 and TRBJ1-2; D is undetermined. The CDR3 has 16 residues. Germline lookup yields CDR1 SGDLS and CDR2 YYNGEE. The V and J ends lost 0 bases and 0 bases respectively, with 12 bases between them. The CDR3 here is CASSVGISRTNYGYTF. For the CDR3, the DNA is TGTGCCAGCAGCGTAGGAATAAGCCGCACTAACTATGGCTACACCTTC.

V and J are TRBV2 and TRBJ1-5; D is perhaps TRBD1 (5 bases). CDR3 length: 16 amino acids. Germline CDR1 reads SNHLY; CDR2 reads FYNNEI. V lost 5 bases, J lost 1 base, and 15 bases lay in between. In DNA, the CDR3 is TGTGCCAGCAGTTCTGGGGGGGGACCGAGCAATCAGCCCCAGCATTTT. This codes for CASSSGGGPSNQPQHF.

This chain links TRBV5-1 with TRBJ2-7; D remains ambiguous. The length of the CDR3 is 14 residues. V was shortened by 0 bases and J by 1 base, with 8 bases between the two germline ends. Germline V gives CDR1 SGHRS, CDR2 YFSETQ. The CDR3 sequence: CASSLVAASYEQYF. DNA for the CDR3: TGCGCCAGCAGCTTGGTTGCAGCTTCCTACGAGCAGTACTTC.